The T cell receptor (beta chain) described here comes from a study of cytomegalovirus exposure and HLA in healthy donors. Profiling relied on immunoSEQ multiplex PCR, and the TCRdb table lists in-frame clones only, not all of them. The sample holds around 130,000 clones, under 90% seen once. General observations from the study: For most TCR sequences rarity was the rule, although some public TCRs occurred in many donors. Per published reports, the classifier diagnosed cytomegalovirus status with high specificity and sensitivity. According to a subsequent analysis, TCR clusters identified in the first cohort showed a tendency to co-occur across the roughly 130 validation repertoires.

This clone was seen once. As yet, its antigen is unknown. The donors were part of the validation cohort, which consisted of about 130 subjects and was separate from the first cohort of 666 subjects. The TCR was taken from a woman aged 25 to 39 in good health and CMV-seronegative. Sequenced input: PBMCs.

The CDR3 here is CAWTRTRQPGTEAFF. The CDR3, as DNA: TGTGCCTGGACTAGAACTAGGCAGCCCGGGACTGAAGCTTTCTTT. J is TRBJ1-1 and V is TRBV30; D remains ambiguous. The CDR3 runs 15 residues. Trimming pared 4 bases from V and 5 bases from J, leaving 20 bases between. Germline V gene data show CDR1 as GTSNPN and CDR2 as SVGIG (reference sequence).